This T cell receptor beta chain was identified during a study of OX40 agonist ivuxolimab in advanced cancers. The J segment lost 7 bases and the V segment lost 5 bases, leaving 7 bases of the junction unmatched. The CDR3 loop spans 14 amino acids. Germline V gene data show CDR1 as SGHVS and CDR2 as FNYEAQ. This clone was seen once. The assay was immunoSEQ multiplex PCR, and TCRdb's table has in-frame clones only and misses some. Here the sample spans about 88,000 clones, roughly 85% being singletons. The material sequenced was CD4+ or CD8+ T cells sorted from blood, taken in a trial of the OX40 agonist ivuxolimab. This clonotype was sampled from an adult with an advanced solid tumor such as melanoma, head and neck, liver or kidney cancer. V is TRBV7-6 and J is TRBJ1-5, with TRBD1 identical over 8 bases. The chain's CDR3 is CASSLTGDRQPQHF. The CDR3 nucleotides read TGTGCCAGCAGCCTGACAGGGGATAGGCAGCCCCAGCATTTT.